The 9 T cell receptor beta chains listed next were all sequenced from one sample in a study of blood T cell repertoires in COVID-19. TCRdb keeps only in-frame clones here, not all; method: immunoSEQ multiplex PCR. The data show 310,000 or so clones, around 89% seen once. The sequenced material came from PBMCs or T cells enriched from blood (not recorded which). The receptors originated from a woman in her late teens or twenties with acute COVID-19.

For the CDR3, the DNA is TGTGCCAGCAGACCAGCGGGGCTTACCCTAGAGCAGTACTTC. The encoded protein is CASRPAGLTLEQYF. The V and J genes are TRBV5-6 and TRBJ2-7, with 7 bases aligning to TRBD2. Germline values: CDR1 SGHDT, CDR2 YYEEEE. This CDR3 is 14 amino acids long. Trimming at V came to 5 bases and at J to 7 bases, leaving 12 bases not matched to a gene.

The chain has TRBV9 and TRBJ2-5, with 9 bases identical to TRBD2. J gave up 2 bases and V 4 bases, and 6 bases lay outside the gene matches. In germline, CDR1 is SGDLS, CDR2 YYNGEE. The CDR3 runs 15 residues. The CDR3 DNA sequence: TGTGCCAGCAGCCCCACAGGACTAGCGCAAGAGACCCAGTACTTC. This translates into CASSPTGLAQETQYF.

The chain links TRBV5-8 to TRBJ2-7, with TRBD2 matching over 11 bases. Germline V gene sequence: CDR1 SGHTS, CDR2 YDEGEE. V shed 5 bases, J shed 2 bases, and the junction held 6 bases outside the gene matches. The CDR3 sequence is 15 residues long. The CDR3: CASSRGTSGTYEQYF. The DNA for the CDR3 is TGTGCCAGCAGTCGAGGGACTAGCGGAACCTACGAGCAGTACTTC.

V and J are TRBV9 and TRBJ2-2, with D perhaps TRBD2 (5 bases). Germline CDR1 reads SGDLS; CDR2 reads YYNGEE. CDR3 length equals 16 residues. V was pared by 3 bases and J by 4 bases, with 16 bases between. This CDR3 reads CASSGRGGSVTGELFF. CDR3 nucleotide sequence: TGTGCCAGCAGCGGACGGGGTGGGTCCGTCACCGGGGAGCTGTTTTTT.

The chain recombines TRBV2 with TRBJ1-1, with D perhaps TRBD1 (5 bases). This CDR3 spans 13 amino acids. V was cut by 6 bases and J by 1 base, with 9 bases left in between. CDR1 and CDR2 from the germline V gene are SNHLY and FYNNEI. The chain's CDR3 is CASRIQANTEAFF. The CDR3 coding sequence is TGTGCCAGCAGGATACAGGCGAACACTGAAGCTTTCTTT.

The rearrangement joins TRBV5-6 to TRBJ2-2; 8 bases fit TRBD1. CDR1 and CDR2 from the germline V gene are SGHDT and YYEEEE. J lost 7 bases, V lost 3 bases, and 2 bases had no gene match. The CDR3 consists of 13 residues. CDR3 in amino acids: CASSSGGLGELFF. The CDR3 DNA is TGTGCCAGCAGCTCAGGGGGCCTCGGGGAGCTGTTTTTT.

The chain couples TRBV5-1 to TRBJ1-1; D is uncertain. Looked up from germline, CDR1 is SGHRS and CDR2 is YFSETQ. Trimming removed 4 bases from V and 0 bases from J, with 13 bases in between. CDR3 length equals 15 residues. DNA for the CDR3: TGCGCCAGCAGCCCAACGACAAACATGAACACTGAAGCTTTCTTT. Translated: CASSPTTNMNTEAFF.

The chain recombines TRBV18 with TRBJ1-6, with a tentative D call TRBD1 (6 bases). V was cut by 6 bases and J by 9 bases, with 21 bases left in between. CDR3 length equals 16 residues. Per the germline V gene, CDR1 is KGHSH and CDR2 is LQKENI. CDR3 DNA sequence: TGTGCCAGCTCCCCTTTAAGGGAGCAGGGGATTTCACCCCTCCACTTT. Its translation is CASSPLREQGISPLHF.

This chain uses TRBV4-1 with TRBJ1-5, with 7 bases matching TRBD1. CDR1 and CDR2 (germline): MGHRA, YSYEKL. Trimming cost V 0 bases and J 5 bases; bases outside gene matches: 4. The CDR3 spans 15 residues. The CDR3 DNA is TGCGCCAGCAGCCAAGAATTAGGGGGCTATCAGCCCCAGCATTTT. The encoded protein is CASSQELGGYQPQHF.